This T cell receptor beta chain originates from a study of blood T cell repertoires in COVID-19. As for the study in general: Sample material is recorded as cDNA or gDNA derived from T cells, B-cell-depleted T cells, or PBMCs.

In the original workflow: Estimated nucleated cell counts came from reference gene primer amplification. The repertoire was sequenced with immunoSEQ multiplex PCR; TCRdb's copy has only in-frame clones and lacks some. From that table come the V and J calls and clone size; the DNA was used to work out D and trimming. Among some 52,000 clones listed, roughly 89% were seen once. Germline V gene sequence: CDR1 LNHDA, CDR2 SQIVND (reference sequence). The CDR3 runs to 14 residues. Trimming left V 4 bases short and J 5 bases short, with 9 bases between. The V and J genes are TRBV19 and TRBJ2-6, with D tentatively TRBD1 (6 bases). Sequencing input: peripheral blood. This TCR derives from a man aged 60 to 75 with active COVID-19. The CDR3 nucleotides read TGTGCCAGTAGTAATCAGGGGTGGGCCAACGTCCTGACTTTC. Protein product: CASSNQGWANVLTF.